The 16 T cell receptor beta chains in this list originate from one sample, sequenced in a study of metastatic and nonmetastatic thyroid tumors. Each patient went into thyroid surgery without having received any treatment. TCRdb used MiXCR to call clones anew from the PCR reads. There are 40,000 or so clones in the sample; about a sixth occur only once, and more than 9% lies in the top ten. The sequencing sample was made of tumor tissue. The receptors were gathered from a female donor with papillary thyroid cancer or a benign thyroid nodule (not recorded which). Some clones in this sample may be carry-over from other donors' samples.

Concerning this clone: A read error may produce the germline difference seen at one junction end. The chain is built from TRBV19 and TRBJ1-5; no clear D. Germline CDR1 and CDR2: LNHDA and SQIVND (reference sequence). The CDR3 has 15 amino acids. The CDR3 here is CASSKVSAGNQSQHF. CDR3 in DNA: TGTGCCAGTAGTAAGGTGTCCGCCGGGAATCAGTCCCAGCATTTT.

There are a few counts of this clone. V usage is TRBV6-1 and J usage is TRBJ2-1; 14 bases fit TRBD2. The CDR3 is made up of 16 amino acids. Germline V lookup: CDR1 MNHNS, CDR2 SASEGT. With V trimmed by 2 bases and J by 6 bases, 3 bases remained unmatched. CDR3 sequence reads: CASSERGLAGANEQFF. CDR3 in DNA: TGTGCCAGCAGTGAAAGGGGACTAGCGGGAGCCAATGAGCAGTTCTTC.

This clone was seen many times. The chain employs TRBV6-2 or TRBV6-3 and TRBJ2-4; D not resolved. CDR1 is MNHEY and CDR2 is SVGEGT in the germline V gene. The CDR3 length is 15 residues. V was pared by 4 bases and J by 0 bases, with 10 bases between. The CDR3 sequence is CASSSPQLAKNIQYF. Written as DNA, the CDR3 is TGTGCCAGCAGTTCCCCGCAGTTAGCCAAAAACATTCAGTACTTC.

This clone was observed many times. This rearrangement joins TRBV5-6 to TRBJ2-1; unclear D gene. Germline-derived CDR1 and CDR2 are SGHDT and YYEEEE. Trimming left V 4 bases short and J 3 bases short, with 14 bases between. The CDR3 totals 15 residues. CDR3 sequence: CASSLVTLDYNEQFF. For the CDR3, the DNA is TGTGCCAGCAGCCTCGTCACACTGGACTACAATGAGCAGTTCTTC.

This clone has a count of ten or more. This chain connects TRBV28 to TRBJ2-5; 12 nucleotides line up with TRBD1. Germline assignment: CDR1 MDHEN and CDR2 SYDVKM. CDR3 length equals 14 residues. The V segment lost 5 bases and the J segment 5 bases; nucleotides outside the gene matches: 3. The CDR3 bases are TGTGCCAGCAGTAAGGGACAGGGGGCCGAGACCCAGTACTTC. Protein: CASSKGQGAETQYF.

This clone was seen many times. This rearrangement joins TRBV12-3 or TRBV12-4 to TRBJ1-4; the D gene is possibly TRBD1 (5 bases). Trimming removed 5 bases at V and 8 bases at J, with 24 bases between. The CDR3 has 17 residues. The CDR3 nucleotides read TGTGCCAGCAGTCCGGTCAGGGATTTTGTTAGGAGGGAAAAACTGTTTTTT. Residues: CASSPVRDFVRREKLFF.

This clone was counted ten times or more. The rearrangement links TRBV29-1 to TRBJ1-2; 8 positions agree with TRBD1. Germline CDR1 SQVTM, CDR2 ANQGSEA. This CDR3 has 13 residues. The V gene end was trimmed by 7 bases and the J gene end by 4 bases; junction bases not matched to a gene: 8. In nucleotides, the CDR3 is TGCAGCGCCGGGGAGGACAGGGTCTATGGCTACACCTTC. Its protein is CSAGEDRVYGYTF. Based on the CDR3 plus reference TRBV29-1 and TRBJ1-2, the full variable domain is SAVISQKPSRDICQRGTSLTIQCQVDSQVTMMFWYRQQPGQSLTLIATANQGSEATYESGFVIDKFPISRPNLTFSTLTVSNMSPEDSSIYLCSAGEDRVYGYTFGSGTRLTVV.

In its sample, this clone was seen many times. The V gene is TRBV2, the J gene TRBJ2-5; D might be TRBD1 (6 bases). V dropped 3 bases and J dropped 5 bases, with 10 bases sitting between them. CDR3 length equals 13 residues. Germline-derived CDR1 and CDR2 are SNHLY and FYNNEI. The DNA for the CDR3 is TGTGCCAGCAGTGATCTTAGGGGGGAGACCCAGTACTTC. Translating gives CASSDLRGETQYF.

A remark on this clone: Germline and junction disagree at one end, which may indicate a read error. The chain carries TRBV6-2 or TRBV6-3 and TRBJ1-1; TRBD1 might be the D (6 bases). CDR3 length: 16 amino acids. Germline V gene sequence: CDR1 MNHEY, CDR2 SVGEGT. This CDR3 is CASIYSIGRGRSEAFF. The CDR3 DNA sequence: TGTGCCAGCATTTACTCGATCGGCAGGGGTCGTTCTGAAGCTTTCTTT.

The gene calls are TRBV20-1 and TRBJ1-1; D remains ambiguous. The V end lost 8 bases, the J end lost 4 bases, and 14 bases lay between the germline ends. This CDR3 is built from 12 residues. The germline gives CDR1 DFQATT, CDR2 SNEGSKA (reference sequence). CDR3 in DNA: TGCAGTTCTCCTCGCCGAGGCACTGAAGCTTTCTTT. It is translated as CSSPRRGTEAFF.

This clone has more than one count but fewer than ten. The chain uses TRBV6-2 or TRBV6-3 and TRBJ2-2, with unresolved D. Germline CDR1 and CDR2: MNHEY and SVGEGT. The ends were cut back, 2 bases at V and 2 bases at J, with 6 bases in the middle. This CDR3 comprises 14 residues. CDR3 region: CASSYRPNTGELFF. The CDR3 DNA sequence: TGTGCCAGCAGTTACCGCCCAAACACCGGGGAGCTGTTTTTT.

This clone was picked up many times. The V and J genes are TRBV5-1 and TRBJ1-4; maybe TRBD1 (5 bases). V was clipped by 0 bases and J by 4 bases, with 13 bases between them. The germline V gene has CDR1 SGHRS and CDR2 YFSETQ. The CDR3 spans 16 residues. The CDR3 here is CASSLDPGVFNEKLFF. Written as DNA, the CDR3 is TGCGCCAGCAGCTTGGACCCGGGGGTGTTTAATGAAAAACTGTTTTTT. Full variable domain (remainder filled in from reference TRBV5-1 and TRBJ1-4): KAGVTQTPRYLIKTRGQQVTLSCSPISGHRSVSWYQQTPGQGLQFLFEYFSETQRNKGNFPGRFSGRQFSNSRSEMNVSTLELGDSALYLCASSLDPGVFNEKLFFGSGTQLSVL.

The sample holds many counts of this clone. This chain connects TRBV9 to TRBJ2-1, with 11 bases aligning to TRBD2. V trimming: 0 bases; J trimming: 7 bases; junction bases outside the gene matches: 6. Germline CDR1 reads SGDLS; CDR2 reads YYNGEE. This CDR3 is built from 16 residues. Here the CDR3 reads CASSVGVLAGENEQFF. The CDR3 DNA sequence: TGTGCCAGCAGCGTAGGCGTACTAGCGGGAGAGAATGAGCAGTTCTTC.

The chain carries TRBV14 and TRBJ2-2; tentatively, D is TRBD1 or TRBD2 (5 bases each). V lost 1 base and J lost 6, with 9 bases in between. Germline CDR1 SGHDN, CDR2 FVKESK. This CDR3 is built from 14 residues. The CDR3 is CASSQVVGAGELFF. The CDR3 nucleotides read TGTGCCAGCAGCCAAGTCGTGGGGGCCGGGGAGCTGTTTTTT. Based on the CDR3 plus reference TRBV14 and TRBJ2-2, the full variable domain is EAGVTQFPSHSVIEKGQTVTLRCDPISGHDNLYWYRRVMGKEIKFLLHFVKESKQDESGMPNNRFLAERTGGTYSTLKVQPAELEDSGVYFCASSQVVGAGELFFGEGSRLTVL.

This clone was found many times. A read error may produce the germline difference seen at one junction end. The CDR3 bases are TGTGCCAGCAGTCATCAAGGTCTAGCGGGAGGGAAAAATATAATGATCTTC. Protein sequence: CASSHQGLAGGKNIMIF. The chain carries TRBV14 and TRBJ2-1, with 12 bases identical to TRBD2. Germline V gene lookup returns CDR1 SGHDN and CDR2 FVKESK. The CDR3 length is 17 residues.

As regards this clone: An end of the junction differs from the germline gene, which may be a read error. The gene calls are TRBV5-4 and TRBJ2-3, with D perhaps matching TRBD2 (5 bases). Germline CDR1 reads SGHNT; CDR2 reads YYREEE (reference sequence). This CDR3 region has 17 residues. CDR3 DNA: TGTGCCATCAGCTTGGAGGCTCGCGGTATTCTTGTGGATACGCAGTATTTT. As protein: CAISLEARGILVDTQYF.